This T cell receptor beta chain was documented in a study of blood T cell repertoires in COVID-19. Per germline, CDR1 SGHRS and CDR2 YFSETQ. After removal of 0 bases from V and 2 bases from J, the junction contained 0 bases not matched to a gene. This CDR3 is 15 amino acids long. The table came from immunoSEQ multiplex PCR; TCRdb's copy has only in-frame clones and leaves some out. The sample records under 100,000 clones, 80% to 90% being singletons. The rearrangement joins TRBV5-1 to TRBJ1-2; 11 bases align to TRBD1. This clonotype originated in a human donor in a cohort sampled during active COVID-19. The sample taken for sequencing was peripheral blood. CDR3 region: CASSLGDRGNYGYTF. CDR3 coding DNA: TGCGCCAGCAGCTTGGGGGACAGGGGGAACTATGGCTACACCTTC.